What follows are 29 T cell receptor beta chains derived from one specimen sequenced in a study of neurological immune-mediated disorders. TCRdb called the 5' RACE reads again in MiXCR, with one record for every CDR3 protein. Among 87,000 or so distinct CDR3 sequences listed, roughly 3.5% were seen once. The sequenced sample consisted of PBMCs. The receptor source for this set is a woman aged 18-29 years with multiple sclerosis.

This clonotype was seen many times. The genes are TRBV19 and TRBJ1-1; D not resolved. Germline CDR1 is LNHDA and CDR2 is SQIVND (reference sequence). V was cut by 8 bases and J by 4 bases, with 11 bases left in between. The CDR3 consists of 12 residues. CDR3 amino acids: CASGWFGTEAFF. The CDR3 DNA reads as TGTGCCAGTGGGTGGTTCGGCACTGAAGCTTTCTTT.

This clonotype appeared many times. The CDR3, as DNA: TGTGCCAGCAAGACAGGGTTTTCCTACGAGCAGTACTTC. The encoded protein is CASKTGFSYEQYF. The chain uses TRBV2 and TRBJ2-7, with TRBD1 matching over 7 bases. J was trimmed by 1 base and V by 7 bases; bases with no gene match: 4. The CDR3 is 13 residues long. The germline V gene encodes CDR1 SNHLY and CDR2 FYNNEI.

This clonotype appeared many times. This chain uses TRBV20-1 with TRBJ1-1; perhaps TRBD1 as D (5 bases). The CDR3 has 12 amino acids. V gave up 2 bases and J gave up 5 bases, with 9 bases separating them. Germline CDR1 and CDR2: DFQATT and SNEGSKA (reference sequence). CDR3 sequence: CSARQGETEAFF. The CDR3 nucleotides read TGCAGTGCTAGACAGGGAGAGACTGAAGCTTTCTTT.

This clonotype was picked up many times. V and J are TRBV6-5 and TRBJ2-5; maybe TRBD2 (6 bases). The CDR3 totals 14 residues. Trimming removed 0 bases from V and 3 bases from J, with 8 bases in between. CDR1 and CDR2 from the germline V gene are MNHEY and SVGAGI. CDR3 in DNA: TGTGCCAGCAGTTACTCGGGACTGAAAGAGACCCAGTACTTC. The encoded protein is CASSYSGLKETQYF.

This clonotype was seen repeatedly, ten times or more. V gene TRBV5-6 combines with J gene TRBJ1-2; D may be TRBD1 (6 bases). The CDR3 has 15 residues. Per the germline V gene, CDR1 is SGHDT and CDR2 is YYEEEE. V was cut by 4 bases and J by 6 bases, with 19 bases left in between. The CDR3 DNA reads TGTGCCAGCAGCCCATTACAGGGAGGAAGTCATGGCTACACCTTC. This translates into CASSPLQGGSHGYTF.

The table lists this clonotype with a few counts. J is TRBJ2-3 and V is TRBV10-3; 14 bases agree with TRBD2. After removal of 4 bases from V and 4 bases from J, the junction contained 10 bases not matched to a gene. The CDR3 loop spans 18 amino acids. Per germline, CDR1 ENHRY and CDR2 SYGVKD. In nucleotides, the CDR3 is TGTGCCATCAGTGGGGACCATGGACTAGCGGGGGGACCAGATACGCAGTATTTT. Translation: CAISGDHGLAGGPDTQYF.

The table lists this clonotype with many counts. The J gene is TRBJ1-5, the V gene TRBV5-1; no clear D gene. The germline CDR1 and CDR2 sequences are SGHRS and YFSETQ. V was cut by 0 bases and J by 7 bases, with 8 bases left in between. The CDR3 length is 13 residues. The chain's CDR3 is CASSLEYGQPQHF. CDR3 in DNA: TGCGCCAGCAGCTTGGAATACGGGCAGCCCCAGCATTTT. Full variable domain (outside the CDR3, taken from reference TRBV5-1 and TRBJ1-5): KAGVTQTPRYLIKTRGQQVTLSCSPISGHRSVSWYQQTPGQGLQFLFEYFSETQRNKGNFPGRFSGRQFSNSRSEMNVSTLELGDSALYLCASSLEYGQPQHFGDGTRLSIL.

In this sample, this clonotype turned up a few times. Given a much more abundant clone one base away, this may be a read error. V gene TRBV6-5 combines with J gene TRBJ1-1; D uncertain. This CDR3 is 15 amino acids long. Germline V CDR1 and CDR2: MNHEY, SVGAGI. Deletions cut 7 bases from V and 9 bases from J, with 24 bases between. CDR3 residues: CASTRDSGLNGKAFF. The CDR3 coding sequence is TGTGCCAGCACCAGAGACTCGGGTCTTAACGGGAAAGCTTTCTTT.

This clonotype came up many times. V usage is TRBV7-2 and J usage is TRBJ1-3; weak D call: TRBD1 (6 bases). Germline CDR1 reads SGHTA; CDR2 reads FQGNSA. Between the trimmed V and J ends, which lost 1 base and 2 bases, there was a span of 6 bases. This CDR3 contains 14 residues. The CDR3 nucleotides are TGTGCCAGCAGCTTAGACAGGGCTGGAAACACCATATATTTT. Residues: CASSLDRAGNTIYF.

At least ten counts were recorded for this clonotype. The rearrangement links TRBV12-3 or TRBV12-4 to TRBJ2-1; TRBD1 matches 8 bases. After removal of 5 bases from V and 4 bases from J, the junction contained 7 bases not matched to a gene. This CDR3 has 15 amino acids. The chain's CDR3 is CASSPRGPGYNEQFF. The CDR3, as DNA: TGTGCCAGCAGTCCCAGGGGGCCAGGGTACAATGAGCAGTTCTTC.

This clonotype has at least ten counts. V usage is TRBV5-6 and J usage is TRBJ2-3; a weak D match, TRBD1 (5 bases). V lost 1 base to trimming and J lost 2 bases, with 8 bases between them. Germline V gene sequence: CDR1 SGHDT, CDR2 YYEEEE. The length of the CDR3 is 14 residues. CDR3 nucleotides: TGTGCCAGCAGCTTGCCAGGGATCACAGATACGCAGTATTTT. Amino acid sequence: CASSLPGITDTQYF.

This clonotype was counted ten times or more. The chain is built from TRBV20-1 and TRBJ1-5; D is possibly TRBD1 (6 bases). From germline, CDR1 is DFQATT and CDR2 SNEGSKA (reference sequence). Trimming removed 1 base at V and 3 bases at J, with 16 bases between. This CDR3 has 16 amino acids. The CDR3 spells CSARGGLGGANQPQHF. CDR3 in DNA: TGCAGTGCTAGAGGGGGGCTCGGAGGGGCCAATCAGCCCCAGCATTTT.

A note on this clonotype: A much larger clone differs from this one at a single base, so this may be a read error. V and J are TRBV9 and TRBJ1-1; D not resolved. V was cut by 0 bases and J by 10 bases, with 13 bases left in between. The CDR3 has 13 amino acids. Looked up from germline, CDR1 is SGDLS and CDR2 is YYNGEE. CDR3 sequence reads: CASSVGSESGAFF. CDR3 sequence (DNA): TGTGCCAGCAGCGTAGGGTCCGAGTCCGGAGCTTTCTTT.

As for this clonotype: The junction departs from germline at one end; a sequencing error may be responsible. V and J are TRBV6-2 or TRBV6-3 and TRBJ2-5, with TRBD2 matching 11 bases. This CDR3 has 16 residues. CDR1 is MNHEY, CDR2 SVGEGT, per germline. In DNA, the CDR3 is TGTGTCAGCAGTTACATAGCGGGAGGGCCAGGAGAGAACCAGTACTTC. The encoded protein is CVSSYIAGGPGENQYF.

The table lists this clonotype with many counts. V and J are TRBV5-1 and TRBJ2-1, with 10 bases aligning to TRBD2. CDR1 SGHRS and CDR2 YFSETQ come from the germline V gene. Trimming at V came to 5 bases and at J to 5 bases, leaving 7 bases not matched to a gene. The CDR3 is 15 residues long. The CDR3 is CASSLIAGGHNEQFF. The CDR3 nucleotides are TGCGCCAGCAGTTTAATAGCGGGGGGCCACAATGAGCAGTTCTTC.

This clonotype was observed at least ten times. The genes are TRBV2 and TRBJ1-2; D may be TRBD1 (5 bases). In germline, CDR1 is SNHLY, CDR2 FYNNEI. The ends were cut back, 7 bases at V and 0 bases at J, with 15 bases in the middle. The CDR3 contains 15 residues. CDR3 protein: CASTRGNRANYGYTF. The CDR3 DNA reads as TGTGCCAGCACCCGGGGGAATCGGGCTAACTATGGCTACACCTTC.

Only a few counts were recorded for this clonotype. One base away lies a much larger clone, so this may be a sequencing read error. The CDR3 is CASSYGGAGSDPFF. CDR3 sequence (DNA): TGTGCCAGCAGTTACGGGGGGGCAGGATCGGATCCTTTCTTT. The chain couples TRBV27 to TRBJ1-1, with a tentative D call TRBD1 (6 bases). This CDR3 is 14 amino acids long. V lost 4 bases to trimming and J lost 12 bases, with 21 bases between them. CDR1 and CDR2 from the germline V gene are MNHEY and SMNVEV (reference sequence).

This clonotype was counted ten times or more. The gene calls are TRBV12-3 or TRBV12-4 and TRBJ1-4, with a tentative D call TRBD1 (6 bases). This CDR3 has 14 amino acids. With 2 bases removed from V and 7 bases from J, the gap between germline ends came to 11 bases. This CDR3 reads CASSLLQGGEKLFF. In DNA, the CDR3 is TGTGCCAGCAGTTTACTACAGGGAGGTGAAAAACTGTTTTTT.

Many counts were recorded for this clonotype. The chain uses TRBV20-1 and TRBJ1-2; D unresolved. From germline, CDR1 is DFQATT and CDR2 SNEGSKA (reference sequence). The CDR3 totals 12 residues. Trimming left V 5 bases short and J 5 bases short, with 12 bases between. CDR3 sequence (DNA): TGCAGTGCTCCGGACGAGGGATATGGCTACACCTTC. It is translated as CSAPDEGYGYTF.

This clonotype was detected many times. This chain connects TRBV10-2 to TRBJ2-7, with TRBD1 matching 11 bases. V shed 3 bases, J shed 5 bases, and the junction held 12 bases outside the gene matches. CDR1 and CDR2 from the germline V gene are WSHSY and SAAADI. CDR3 length: 17 amino acids. In DNA, the CDR3 is TGCGCCAGCAGTGATTCTGATTGGGACAGGGGGGGAGACGAGCAGTACTTC. Translated, it gives CASSDSDWDRGGDEQYF.

The table lists this clonotype with many counts. V is TRBV7-8 and J is TRBJ1-1; maybe TRBD1 (5 bases). V was pared by 9 bases and J by 3 bases, with 17 bases between. Germline values: CDR1 SGHVS, CDR2 FQNEAQ. The CDR3 spans 14 residues. This CDR3 is CASEGSLGDTEAFF. The CDR3 DNA is TGTGCCAGTGAGGGGTCTCTTGGCGACACTGAAGCTTTCTTT.

Many counts were recorded for this clonotype. The chain uses TRBV11-2 and TRBJ2-3; 9 bases are shared with TRBD2. The CDR3 sequence is 17 residues long. Germline trimming cut 3 bases from V and 1 base from J; bases unmatched to any gene: 8. Germline values: CDR1 SGHAT, CDR2 FQNNGV. The CDR3 DNA follows: TGTGCCAGCAGCTTTCGGTTCAGGACTAGCGGCACAGATACGCAGTATTTT. Protein: CASSFRFRTSGTDTQYF.

This clonotype appeared many times. The chain has TRBV7-2 and TRBJ1-5; no reliable D call. This CDR3 comprises 16 residues. The V end lost 1 base, the J end lost 0 bases, and 10 bases lay between the germline ends. Germline CDR1 and CDR2: SGHTA and FQGNSA. The CDR3 bases are TGTGCCAGCAGCTTAGACTCCTGGGGTAGCAATCAGCCCCAGCATTTT. Translated: CASSLDSWGSNQPQHF.

This clonotype was detected many times. The J gene is TRBJ1-1, the V gene TRBV12-3 or TRBV12-4, with 7 bases aligning to TRBD1. V lost 5 bases and J lost 11; bases outside the gene matches: 11. This CDR3 has 13 residues. The CDR3 coding sequence is TGTGCCAGCAGTAACCGAGGGGGCGACTCCGCTTTCTTT. Translating gives CASSNRGGDSAFF.

This clonotype was found many times. V is TRBV11-2 and J is TRBJ2-5, with D perhaps TRBD1 (6 bases). Germline assignment: CDR1 SGHAT and CDR2 FQNNGV. CDR3 length: 14 amino acids. V lost 5 bases and J lost 3, with 13 bases in between. The DNA of the CDR3 is TGTGCCAGCAGCACAGGACAGACCGAAGAGACCCAGTACTTC. Amino acid sequence: CASSTGQTEETQYF.

This clonotype was observed at least ten times. The chain is built from TRBV7-2 and TRBJ1-2, with D hard to call. CDR1 is SGHTA and CDR2 is FQGNSA in the germline V gene. The ends were cut back, 2 bases at V and 3 bases at J, with 10 bases in the middle. The CDR3 is 14 amino acids. CDR3 region: CASSLTPVDYGYTF. The CDR3 bases are TGTGCCAGCAGCTTAACCCCGGTGGACTATGGCTACACCTTC.

Ten or more counts support this clonotype. V and J are TRBV30 and TRBJ1-2; 9 bases match TRBD1. Germline V CDR1 and CDR2: GTSNPN, SVGIG (reference sequence). The CDR3 extends over 12 amino acids. The ends lost 6 bases at V and 4 bases at J; junction bases unmatched: 3. This chain's CDR3 is CACPTGGYGYTF. CDR3 in DNA: TGTGCCTGCCCGACAGGGGGCTATGGCTACACCTTC.

This clonotype was observed a few times. This clone may be a read error of a much larger clone one base away. The chain is built from TRBV7-9 and TRBJ2-7; maybe TRBD2 (5 bases). Germline V gives CDR1 SEHNR, CDR2 FQNEAQ (reference sequence). The CDR3 totals 11 residues. Trimming stripped 5 bases from V and 7 bases from J, with 9 bases between. The DNA of the CDR3 is TGTGCCAGCAGCCCCCGGGAAGAGCAGTACTTC. It translates to CASSPREEQYF.

This clonotype was seen repeatedly, ten times or more. The V and J genes are TRBV29-1 and TRBJ2-5, with D tentatively TRBD1 (5 bases). Trimming took off 0 bases at V and 4 bases at J, with 9 bases between the two ends. The CDR3 has 13 residues. Germline V gene data show CDR1 as SQVTM and CDR2 as ANQGSEA. The CDR3 here is CSVEEGRAETQYF. CDR3 in DNA: TGCAGCGTTGAAGAAGGCAGGGCAGAGACCCAGTACTTC.